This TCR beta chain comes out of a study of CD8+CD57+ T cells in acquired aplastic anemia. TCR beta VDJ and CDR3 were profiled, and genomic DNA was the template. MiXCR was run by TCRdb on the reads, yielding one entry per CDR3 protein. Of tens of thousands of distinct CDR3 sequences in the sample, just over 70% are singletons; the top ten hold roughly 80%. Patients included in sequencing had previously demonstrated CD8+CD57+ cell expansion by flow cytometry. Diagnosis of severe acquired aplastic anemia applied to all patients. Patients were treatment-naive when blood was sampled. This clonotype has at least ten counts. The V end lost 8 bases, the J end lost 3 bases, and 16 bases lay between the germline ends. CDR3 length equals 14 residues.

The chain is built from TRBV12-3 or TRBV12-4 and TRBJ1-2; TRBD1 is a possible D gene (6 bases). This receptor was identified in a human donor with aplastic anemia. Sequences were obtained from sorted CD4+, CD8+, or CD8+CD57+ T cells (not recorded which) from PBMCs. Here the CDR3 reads CASWGAPRDYGYTF. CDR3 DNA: TGTGCCAGCTGGGGGGCCCCCAGGGACTATGGCTACACCTTC.